This T cell receptor beta chain was observed in a study of T cells in Graves' hyperthyroidism and ophthalmopathy. Patients with uncontrolled infections, other autoimmune diseases, pregnancy or lactation were excluded. Diagnostic decisions used clinical symptoms, serum thyroxine and TRAb, thyroid ultrasound and orbital computed tomography. The source material, RNA transcripts, was used to amplify TCR beta CDR3 regions. The TCR CDR3 was amplified in a first-round RT-PCR using the HTBI primer set. TCRdb analysed the multiplex PCR reads with MiXCR anew, one entry per CDR3 protein. There are fewer than 550,000 distinct CDR3 sequences in the sample; 15% to 18% occur only once, and roughly 15% lies in the top ten. This clonotype was sampled from a woman aged 18-30 years with Graves' hyperthyroidism. The specimen sequenced was blood.

The CDR3 DNA follows: TGTGCCAGCAGCAGGGGGGAAGAGACCCAGTACTTC. Translating gives CASSRGEETQYF. J is TRBJ2-5 and V is TRBV6-2 or TRBV6-3, with D maybe TRBD1 (7 bases). Germline CDR1 and CDR2: MNHEY and SVGEGT. V lost 6 bases to trimming and J lost 3 bases, with 8 bases between them. CDR3 size: 12 residues.